A selection of T cell receptor beta chains follows, all from one sample in a study of T-cell reconstitution after alpha-beta-depleted transplantation in children. TCRdb re-called the PCR reads through MiXCR, storing one row per CDR3 protein. Of about 220,000 distinct CDR3 sequences listed, more than 15% are singletons. Specimen: PBMCs, mostly from graft donor cells, collected 360 days after TCRalphabeta/CD19-depleted stem cell transplant. The receptors shown here come from a male patient under 10 years old who had a stem cell transplant for acute lymphoblastic leukemia, so the T cells may come from the graft donor. Both conserved end residues are part of each CDR3. A D gene is named only where the DNA matches it firmly. Size tells how often a clone was seen (once, few, many) or the class of an expanded clone, and some rows leave it out.

d_call j_call v_call clone_size cdr3_aa cdr3_nt
. TRBJ2-3 TRBV7-6 many CASSLAGVTDTQYF TGTGCCAGCAGCTTAGCGGGGGTCACAGATACGCAGTATTTT
. TRBJ2-2 TRBV2 few CASRFKGTGELFF TGTGCCAGCAGGTTTAAAGGGACCGGGGAGCTGTTTTTT
TRBD1 TRBJ1-6 TRBV5-1 few CASSLDPTGESPLHF TGCGCCAGCAGCTTGGATCCGACAGGGGAATCACCCCTCCACTTT
. TRBJ2-1 TRBV20-1 few CSARTSFRVNTEQFF TGCAGTGCTAGGACTTCATTTAGGGTAAACACTGAGCAGTTCTTC
. TRBJ2-3 TRBV20-1 many CSAPVGGSSTDTQYF TGCAGTGCTCCCGTTGGAGGCTCTAGCACAGATACGCAGTATTTT
TRBD2 TRBJ2-5 TRBV20-1 . CSARTPGSGGAGSQYF TGCAGTGCTAGAACGCCCGGGAGCGGGGGGGCTGGGTCCCAGTACTTC
. TRBJ2-1 TRBV7-9 once CASSLRPDEQFF TGTGCCAGCAGCTTAAGGCCTGATGAGCAGTTCTTC
TRBD2 TRBJ2-1 TRBV6-5 . CASSYSSASGEGEQFF TGTGCCAGCAGTTACTCGAGCGCTAGCGGGGAGGGTGAGCAGTTCTTC
. TRBJ1-4 TRBV20-1 . CSARGDTGGFF TGCAGTGCTAGGGGGGACACTGGAGGATTTTTT
. TRBJ2-2 TRBV29-1 few CSVEDARGQNTGELFF TGCAGCGTTGAAGATGCCCGGGGGCAGAACACCGGGGAGCTGTTTTTT
. TRBJ2-1 TRBV6-2/TRBV6-3 many CASSYSGREDEQFF TGTGCCAGCAGTTACTCGGGCAGGGAGGATGAGCAGTTCTTC
. TRBJ2-7 TRBV9 . CASSVVSGSDEQYF TGTGCCAGCAGCGTAGTTTCAGGGTCCGACGAGCAGTACTTC
. TRBJ1-1 TRBV10-3 . CASRGRGDTEAFF TGTGCCTCCCGGGGGCGAGGGGACACTGAAGCTTTCTTT
TRBD1 TRBJ2-7 TRBV7-8 once CASSRGLTYEQYF TGTGCCAGCAGCAGGGGGCTGACCTACGAGCAGTACTTC
TRBD1 TRBJ1-3 TRBV28 . CASTPPTQDRAGNTIYF TGTGCCAGCACCCCACCCACCCAAGACAGGGCTGGAAACACCATATATTTT
TRBD1 TRBJ2-3 TRBV5-4 few CASSWTQGTTDTQYF TGTGCCAGCAGCTGGACACAGGGGACCACAGATACGCAGTATTTT
. TRBJ2-1 TRBV5-1 few CASSLLGGPEQFF TGCGCCAGCAGCCTATTAGGGGGGCCTGAGCAGTTCTTC
TRBD1 TRBJ1-3 TRBV5-6 . CASSLGDSSGNTIYF TGTGCCAGCAGCTTGGGGGACAGCTCTGGAAACACCATATATTTT
TRBD1 TRBJ2-1 TRBV7-2 few CASSLYPQGNYNEQFF TGTGCCAGCAGCCTCTACCCACAGGGGAATTACAATGAGCAGTTCTTC
TRBD1 TRBJ2-1 TRBV29-1 many CSVARQGDNEQFF TGCAGCGTCGCCCGACAGGGGGACAATGAGCAGTTCTTC
. TRBJ1-4 TRBV20-1 . CSATDRLTNEKLFF TGCAGTGCCACTGACAGGCTAACTAATGAAAAACTGTTTTTT
. TRBJ1-1 TRBV6-6 many CASRRDVERGAFF TGTGCCAGCAGAAGGGACGTCGAGAGGGGGGCTTTCTTT
TRBD2 TRBJ2-3 TRBV7-9 few CASSREGQVDTQYF TGTGCCAGCAGCAGGGAGGGCCAGGTAGATACGCAGTATTTT
. TRBJ2-2 TRBV24-1 . CATSDIRVANTGELFF TGTGCCACCAGTGATATCCGGGTGGCGAACACCGGGGAGCTGTTTTTT
. TRBJ2-3 TRBV5-1 few CASSLGGYTDTQYF TGCGCCAGCAGCTTGGGGGGATACACAGATACGCAGTATTTT
TRBD2 TRBJ2-5 TRBV11-2 few CASRSAGGRGETQYF TGTGCCAGCAGGTCAGCGGGGGGGCGAGGAGAGACCCAGTACTTC
. TRBJ2-1 TRBV29-1 . CSVRGDSYNEQFF TGCAGCGTCCGAGGGGACTCCTACAATGAGCAGTTCTTC
. TRBJ2-7 TRBV27 . CASSLRRPGNEQYF TGTGCCAGCAGTTTAAGGCGGCCTGGGAACGAGCAGTACTTC
. TRBJ1-1 TRBV10-3 . CAIKNPGTENTEAFF TGTGCCATCAAGAATCCCGGGACGGAGAACACTGAAGCTTTCTTT
TRBD1 TRBJ1-6 TRBV15 few CATSRGGQGRNSPLHF TGTGCCACCAGCAGAGGTGGACAGGGGAGGAATTCACCCCTCCACTTT
. TRBJ2-3 TRBV10-2 once CASIYRDWYTDTQYF TGCGCCAGCATTTACCGGGATTGGTACACAGATACGCAGTATTTT
TRBD2 TRBJ2-7 TRBV7-2 . CASSLLGTSPSGQYF TGTGCCAGCAGTTTACTCGGGACTAGCCCCTCCGGGCAGTACTTC
TRBD1 TRBJ1-5 TRBV20-1 . CSALRDRGLGQPQHF TGCAGTGCCTTACGGGACAGGGGCCTGGGTCAGCCCCAGCATTTT
. TRBJ2-3 TRBV5-1 few CASSLGSGGADTQYF TGCGCCAGCAGCTTGGGATCTGGTGGCGCAGATACGCAGTATTTT
TRBD1 TRBJ2-6 TRBV7-9 few CASSRRGPGANVLTF TGTGCCAGCAGCCGAAGGGGGCCTGGGGCCAACGTCCTGACTTTC
. TRBJ2-7 TRBV6-5 . CASSYSMAGNYEQYF TGTGCCAGCAGTTACTCGATGGCAGGGAATTACGAGCAGTACTTC
TRBD2 TRBJ2-1 TRBV27 . CASSLYASGGFYNEQFF TGTGCCAGCAGTTTATACGCTAGCGGGGGATTTTACAATGAGCAGTTCTTC
TRBD2 TRBJ2-3 TRBV24-1 few CATSDPASGGTDTQYF TGTGCCACCAGTGACCCCGCTAGCGGGGGCACAGATACGCAGTATTTT
. TRBJ2-3 TRBV30 few CAWSVQADTQYF TGTGCCTGGAGTGTTCAGGCAGATACGCAGTATTTT
. TRBJ2-3 TRBV5-5 . CASGQETDTQYF TGTGCCAGCGGGCAGGAGACAGATACGCAGTATTTT
. TRBJ2-7 TRBV7-9 many CASSLAGSAREQYF TGTGCCAGCAGCTTAGCGGGGTCGGCTAGGGAGCAGTACTTC
TRBD2 TRBJ2-1 TRBV28 few CASSRKRGGPALEGDEQFF TGTGCCAGCAGTCGAAAGCGGGGGGGCCCGGCCCTCGAAGGTGATGAGCAGTTCTTC
TRBD1 TRBJ2-5 TRBV2 many CASSKRGQGETQYF TGTGCCAGCAGTAAACGGGGACAGGGTGAGACCCAGTACTTC
TRBD1 TRBJ2-7 TRBV3-1 . CASSQALTGGEQYF TGTGCCAGCAGCCAAGCCCTGACAGGGGGCGAGCAGTACTTC
TRBD2 TRBJ2-5 TRBV28 . CASSLRASGEEETQYF TGTGCCAGCAGTTTAAGGGCTAGCGGGGAAGAAGAGACCCAGTACTTC
. TRBJ2-5 TRBV5-1 few CASVGAWSETQYF TGCGCCAGCGTGGGCGCGTGGTCAGAGACCCAGTACTTC
. TRBJ2-3 TRBV29-1 once CSVEDRSFGTDTQYF TGCAGCGTTGAAGACAGGAGCTTTGGCACAGATACGCAGTATTTT
. TRBJ1-1 TRBV4-3 few CASSQDTGDTEAFF TGCGCCAGCAGCCAAGATACGGGGGACACTGAAGCTTTCTTT